This entry concerns a single T cell receptor beta chain. The antigen is undetermined. The data belong to a study of T cell responses to AZD1222 COVID-19 vaccine. Whole-study results and caveats: Per reports, nearly half of all spike-specific TCRs target regions that are unmutated in variants. Regions 160-218 and 743-854 dominated among vaccine-associated CD4 TCRs spanning spike. Baseline serostatus was positive in only six or seven AZD1222 recipients.

Generated by immunoSEQ multiplex PCR, the TCRdb table keeps only in-frame clones and is missing some. The repertoire has roughly 150,000 clones, just over 90% of them found once; the top ten carry just under 2%. Pooling of second doses given at about 4 or about 12 weeks was done. This CDR3 contains 14 residues. In germline, CDR1 is GTSNPN, CDR2 SVGIG (reference sequence). V was cut by 6 bases and J by 8 bases, with 22 bases left in between. The rearrangement links TRBV30 to TRBJ1-2; possible D gene TRBD1, 5 bases. The receptor was derived from an adult who received the AZD1222 COVID-19 vaccine. This specimen consisted of peripheral blood, obtained 28 days after the second AZD1222 dose. The CDR3 reads CACSRSEGNRGYTF. The CDR3 DNA sequence: TGTGCCTGTTCCCGCAGCGAGGGGAATAGAGGCTACACCTTC.